This TCR beta chain was sequenced for a study of T-cell memory formation after mild COVID-19. Whole-study results and caveats: Certain responding clones were present in pre-infection memory, suggesting participation of cross-reactive memory. Mostly located in CM and EM were contracting CD4+ clones, with contracting CD8+ clones located in EMRA.

With 6 bases removed from V and 5 bases from J, the gap between germline ends came to 19 bases. The CDR3 is 15 amino acids. Germline V lookup: CDR1 MGHRA, CDR2 YSYEKL. This clonotype was detected only a few times. What it binds is not known. Each CDR3 protein is one row after TCRdb ran MiXCR on the 5' RACE reads. The data contain approximately 300,000 distinct CDR3 sequences, approximately 16% of them singletons. The clonotype was recovered from a man aged 18 to 29 who had mild COVID-19 (a few samples of this study predate the infection). Cell type and time point are not known. The chain is built from TRBV4-1 and TRBJ1-2; TRBD1 is a possible D gene (6 bases). Sequenced material: PBMCs or a T cell subset sorted from them (not recorded which). The CDR3 here is CASRNSQGFGYGYTF. Here the CDR3 DNA reads TGCGCCAGCAGGAATTCACAGGGTTTCGGGTATGGCTACACCTTC.